This entry lists 5 T cell receptor beta chains sequenced from one sample in a study of CD8+ T cells in alopecia areata. Extracted from the samples, RNA was reverse transcribed into cDNA to serve as the sequencing template. Sequencing was performed with immunoSEQ multiplex PCR; in TCRdb, only in-frame clones are kept and a portion is missing. This table holds some 190,000 clones, approximately 50% found once. The sample's treatment: oral pan-JAK inhibitor, 5-10 mg twice daily. The sample was CD8+ T cells sorted from blood, taken around week 54, from a patient treated with tofacitinib. All receptors come from a human donor with alopecia areata.

The V call is TRBV7-9, the J call TRBJ1-2; no definite D call. Trimming left V 5 bases short and J 3 bases short, with 4 bases between. The germline CDR1 and CDR2 sequences are SEHNR and FQNEAQ (reference sequence). The CDR3 is 11 residues long. The CDR3 nucleotides are TGTGCCAGCAGCCCGGACTATGGCTACACCTTC. Protein product: CASSPDYGYTF.

The chain joins TRBV19 to TRBJ1-5; D not resolved. V was cut by 6 bases and J by 2 bases, with 14 bases left in between. The V gene's germline CDR1 is LNHDA and CDR2 SQIVND (reference sequence). This CDR3 comprises 15 residues. The CDR3 bases are TGTGCCAGTAGGACGACAATCGGGGGCAATCAGCCCCAGCATTTT. It is translated as CASRTTIGGNQPQHF.

This clone was picked up a small number of times. Compared with germline, one end of the junction differs, possibly owing to a read error. The CDR3 DNA reads TGCGCCAGCGGGGGGGCCAACAATGAGCAGTTCTTC. Protein: CASGGANNEQFF. The chain has TRBV5-4 and TRBJ2-1, with TRBD2 identical over 10 bases. Germline V lookup: CDR1 SGHNT, CDR2 YYREEE (reference sequence). This CDR3 has 12 residues.

The chain has TRBV15 and TRBJ1-6; no firm D call. The CDR3 is 15 residues long. Between the trimmed V and J ends, which lost 1 base and 6 bases, there was a span of 10 bases. Germline V lookup: CDR1 LNHNV, CDR2 YYDKDF (reference sequence). In nucleotides, the CDR3 is TGTGCCACCAGCAGAGTATCCGATAGTAATTCACCCCTCCACTTT. The encoded protein is CATSRVSDSNSPLHF.

The V gene is TRBV13, the J gene TRBJ1-1; D ambiguous. This CDR3 contains 12 residues. Trimming pared 5 bases from V and 4 bases from J, leaving 8 bases between. CDR1 is PRHDT and CDR2 is FYEKMQ in the germline V gene (reference sequence). Written as DNA, the CDR3 is TGTGCCAGCAGCCTAAGTGGCACTGAAGCTTTCTTT. Translating it yields CASSLSGTEAFF.